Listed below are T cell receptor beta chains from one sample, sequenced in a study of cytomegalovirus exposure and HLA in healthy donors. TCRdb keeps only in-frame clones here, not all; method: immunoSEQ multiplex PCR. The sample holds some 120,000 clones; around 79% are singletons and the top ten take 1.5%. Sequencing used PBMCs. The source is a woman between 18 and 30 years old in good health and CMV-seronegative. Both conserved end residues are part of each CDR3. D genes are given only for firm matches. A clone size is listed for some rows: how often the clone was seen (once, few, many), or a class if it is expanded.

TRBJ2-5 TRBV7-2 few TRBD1 CASSLDRGAEETQYF TGTGCCAGCAGCTTAGACAGGGGGGCAGAAGAGACCCAGTACTTC
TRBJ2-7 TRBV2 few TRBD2 CASRPPLAGGNYEQYF TGTGCCAGCAGACCTCCTCTAGCGGGAGGTAACTACGAGCAGTACTTC
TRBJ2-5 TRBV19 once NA CASSPRPTLQETQYF TGTGCCAGTAGTCCGAGACCGACTCTCCAAGAGACCCAGTACTTC
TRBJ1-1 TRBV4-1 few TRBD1 CASSLGTGRNTEAFF TGCGCCAGCAGCTTAGGGACAGGGAGGAACACTGAAGCTTTCTTT
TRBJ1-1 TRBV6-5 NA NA CASSLRYSTEAFF TGTGCCAGCAGCCTTCGATACAGCACTGAAGCTTTCTTT
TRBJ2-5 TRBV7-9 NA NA CASSLAGGGGETQYF TGTGCCAGCAGCTTAGCGGGGGGAGGAGGAGAGACCCAGTACTTC
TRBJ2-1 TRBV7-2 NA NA CASSQIGSATGKEQFF TGTGCCAGCAGCCAAATCGGGAGCGCTACGGGAAAAGAGCAGTTCTTC
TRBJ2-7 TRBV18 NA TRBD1 CASSPTGAIYEQYF TGTGCCAGCTCACCGACAGGGGCGATCTACGAGCAGTACTTC
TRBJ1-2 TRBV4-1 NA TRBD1 CASSQEWRGTGNGYTF TGCGCCAGCAGCCAAGAATGGCGAGGGACAGGGAATGGCTACACCTTC
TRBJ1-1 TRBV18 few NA CASSPGLPEAFF TGTGCCAGCTCACCGGGCCTTCCTGAGGCTTTCTTT
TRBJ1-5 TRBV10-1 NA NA CASSPGLDQPQHF TGCGCCAGCAGCCCCGGACTGGATCAGCCCCAGCATTTT
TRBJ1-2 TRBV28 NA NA CASSLWEYGYTF TGTGCCAGCAGTTTATGGGAGTATGGCTACACCTTC
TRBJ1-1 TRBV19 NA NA CASEFDTEAFF TGTGCCAGTGAGTTTGACACTGAAGCTTTCTTT
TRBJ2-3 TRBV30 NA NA CALGGKSTDTQYF TGTGCCTTGGGCGGGAAAAGCACAGATACGCAGTATTTT
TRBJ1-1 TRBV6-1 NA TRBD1 CASSQGAREAFF TGTGCCAGCAGTCAGGGGGCTAGAGAAGCTTTCTTT
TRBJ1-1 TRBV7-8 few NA CASSTRAGTEAFF TGTGCCAGCAGCACCCGGGCGGGGACTGAAGCTTTCTTT
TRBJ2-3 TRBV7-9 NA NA CASSLERQAGWTDTQYF TGTGCCAGCAGCTTGGAGAGACAGGCCGGGTGGACAGATACGCAGTATTTT
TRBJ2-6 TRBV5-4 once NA CASSLEASSGANGLTF TGTGCCAGCAGCTTGGAAGCAAGCTCTGGGGCCAACGGCCTGACTTTC
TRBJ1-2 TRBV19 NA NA CASSTTGSANYGYTF TGTGCCAGTAGTACAACAGGCTCAGCTAACTATGGCTACACCTTC
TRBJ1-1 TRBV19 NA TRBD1 CASVPRQGSNTEAFF TGTGCCAGTGTACCTCGACAGGGGTCGAACACTGAAGCTTTCTTT
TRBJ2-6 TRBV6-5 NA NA CASSYEASGANVLTF TGTGCCAGCAGTTACGAGGCCTCTGGGGCCAACGTCCTGACTTTC
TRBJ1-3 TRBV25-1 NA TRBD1 CASSDPLTGSSGNTIYF TGTGCCAGCAGTGACCCACTGACAGGGAGCTCTGGAAACACCATATATTTT
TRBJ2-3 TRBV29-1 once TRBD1 CSVLGTGGSDTQYF TGCAGCGTCCTAGGGACAGGGGGTTCAGATACGCAGTATTTT
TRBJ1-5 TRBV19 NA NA CASSPRGTGSNQPQHF TGTGCCAGTAGTCCACGCGGGACGGGTAGCAATCAGCCCCAGCATTTT
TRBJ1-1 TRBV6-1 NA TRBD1 CASTKGTATEAFF TGTGCCAGCACCAAAGGGACAGCCACTGAAGCTTTCTTT
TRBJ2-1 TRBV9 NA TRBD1 CASSEFPGQGDGNEQFF TGTGCCAGCAGCGAGTTTCCGGGACAGGGGGATGGCAATGAGCAGTTCTTC
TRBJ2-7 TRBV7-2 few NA CASSSPDREGDEQYF TGTGCCAGCAGCTCCCCGGACAGGGAGGGCGACGAGCAGTACTTC
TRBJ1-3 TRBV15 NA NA CATSRDNSGNTIYF TGTGCCACCAGCAGAGACAACTCTGGAAACACCATATATTTT
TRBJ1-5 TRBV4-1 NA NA CASSRGGILSQPQHF TGCGCCAGCAGCCGGGGGGGGATCCTCTCACAGCCCCAGCATTTT
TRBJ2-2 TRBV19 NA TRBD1 CASSTSGTGGTGELFF TGTGCCAGTAGTACGTCCGGGACAGGGGGAACCGGGGAGCTGTTTTTT
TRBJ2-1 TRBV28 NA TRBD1 CASIRTGGFNEQFF TGTGCCAGCATAAGGACAGGGGGGTTCAATGAGCAGTTCTTC
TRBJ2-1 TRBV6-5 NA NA CASSPRLVHNNEQFF TGTGCCAGCAGCCCTCGACTAGTTCATAATAATGAGCAGTTCTTC
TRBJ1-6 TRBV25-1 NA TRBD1 CASSEGQGYAPLHF TGTGCCAGCAGTGAGGGACAGGGTTATGCACCCCTCCACTTT
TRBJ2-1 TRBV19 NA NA CASSTPGVPYNEQFF TGTGCCAGTAGTACCCCCGGGGTACCCTACAATGAGCAGTTCTTC
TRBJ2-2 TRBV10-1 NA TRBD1 CASSPYGTGNTGELFF TGCGCCAGCAGTCCTTATGGGACAGGAAACACCGGGGAGCTGTTTTTT
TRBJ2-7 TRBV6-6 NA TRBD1 CASSPQGEAGEQYF TGTGCCAGCAGTCCACAGGGGGAGGCAGGCGAGCAGTACTTC
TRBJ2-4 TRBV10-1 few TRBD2 CASSEPGLGKNSQYF TGCGCCAGCAGTGAGCCGGGACTAGGCAAAAACAGTCAGTACTTC
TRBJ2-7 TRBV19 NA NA CASSTRDSGEQYF TGTGCCAGTAGTACGCGGGACTCCGGCGAGCAGTACTTC
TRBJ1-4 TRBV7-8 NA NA CASSPPGGGKLFF TGTGCCAGCAGCCCTCCCGGGGGGGGAAAACTGTTTTTT
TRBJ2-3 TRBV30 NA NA CAWSVKAGSDTQYF TGTGCCTGGAGTGTAAAGGCGGGATCAGATACGCAGTATTTT
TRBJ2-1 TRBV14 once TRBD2 CASSQGGSPANEQFF TGTGCCAGCAGCCAAGGCGGGAGCCCCGCCAATGAGCAGTTCTTC
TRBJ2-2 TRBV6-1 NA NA CASERTTNTGELFF TGTGCCAGCGAACGTACAACGAACACCGGGGAGCTGTTTTTT
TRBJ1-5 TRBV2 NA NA CASKEADSNQPQHF TGTGCCAGCAAGGAGGCAGATAGCAATCAGCCCCAGCATTTT
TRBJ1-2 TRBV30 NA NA CAWSAQQGLGYTF TGTGCCTGGAGTGCCCAACAGGGCCTTGGCTACACCTTC
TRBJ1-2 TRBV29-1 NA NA CSVAAGLHSDGYTF TGCAGCGTTGCTGCGGGACTGCACTCTGATGGCTACACCTTC
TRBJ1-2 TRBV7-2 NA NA CASSLIESNYGYTF TGTGCCAGCAGCTTAATCGAGTCCAACTATGGCTACACCTTC
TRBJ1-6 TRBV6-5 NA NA CASSYAGDFSPLHF TGTGCCAGCAGTTACGCGGGGGACTTTTCACCCCTCCACTTT
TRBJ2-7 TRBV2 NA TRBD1 CASRPPRDRGPEQYF TGTGCCAGCAGACCCCCCAGGGACAGGGGACCAGAGCAGTACTTC
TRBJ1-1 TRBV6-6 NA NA CASSYSDRQAEAFF TGTGCCAGCAGTTACTCCGACAGGCAGGCTGAAGCTTTCTTT